Below are 3 T cell receptor beta chains sequenced from a single sample in a study of blood T cells in healthy people across ages. Sample-barcoded 5' priming and a J-beta primer mix drove a second PCR of about 6 to 12 cycles. From the 5' RACE reads, TCRdb called clonotypes with MiXCR, one entry per CDR3 protein. Of 550,000 to 800,000 distinct CDR3 sequences listed, under 25% are singletons. Sequences were obtained from blood. Receptors originate from a man between 65 and 85 years old in good health.

V is TRBV28 and J is TRBJ2-3, with D perhaps TRBD1 (6 bases). CDR3 size: 13 residues. Germline lookup yields CDR1 MDHEN and CDR2 SYDVKM. Trimming took off 7 bases at V and 4 bases at J, with 12 bases between the two ends. CDR3 bases: TGTGCCAGCAACAGGGCCGTGGCAGATACGCAGTATTTT. Encoded protein: CASNRAVADTQYF. Combining the CDR3 with reference TRBV28 and TRBJ2-3 gives the whole variable domain DVKVTQSSRYLVKRTGEKVFLECVQDMDHENMFWYRQDPGLGLRLIYFSYDVKMKEKGDIPEGYSVSREKKERFSLILESASTNQTSMYLCASNRAVADTQYFGPGTRLTVL.

This rearrangement joins TRBV12-3 or TRBV12-4 to TRBJ2-5; D gene uncertain. The better agreement between TRBJ2-7 and the DNA end casts doubt on the J call. This CDR3 has 13 residues. The CDR3 spells CASSLGKHYEQYF. CDR3 nucleotide sequence: TGTGCCAGCAGTTTAGGGAAGCACTACGAGCAGTACTTC.

This clonotype appeared a few times. J is TRBJ2-1 and V is TRBV5-1, with D possibly being TRBD1 (5 bases). Trimming left V 5 bases short and J 8 bases short, with 14 bases between. Germline V CDR1 and CDR2: SGHRS, YFSETQ. The CDR3 extends over 13 amino acids. The CDR3 loop is CASSRGPVDEQFF. CDR3 nucleotides: TGCGCCAGCAGTAGGGGCCCCGTAGATGAGCAGTTCTTC.